This T cell receptor (beta chain) originates from a study of sequential checkpoint blockade in melanoma. Treatment here: randomized to nivolumab then ipilimumab (arm A) or the reverse (arm B). None of the patients previously received DNA-damaging chemotherapy. From thawed PBMCs, live CD3+CD8+ cells negative for CD19 and CD56 were sorted. Germline CDR1 reads MDHEN; CDR2 reads SYDVKM. Trimming cost V 3 bases and J 8 bases; bases outside gene matches: 3. There are 15 residues in the CDR3. Sequenced by immunoSEQ multiplex PCR; TCRdb stores in-frame clones only, minus some. The sample includes approximately 28,000 clones, approximately 86% of them seen just once.

This chain connects TRBV28 to TRBJ2-1; 14 bases align to TRBD2. The sequencing here drew on CD8+ T cells sorted from blood (inferred from file names), taken from a patient given nivolumab and ipilimumab in sequence. The TCR originated in a human donor with melanoma. CDR3 sequence (DNA): TGTGCCAGCAGTTTTATGGGACTAGCGGGAGATGAGCAGTTCTTC. Translated: CASSFMGLAGDEQFF.